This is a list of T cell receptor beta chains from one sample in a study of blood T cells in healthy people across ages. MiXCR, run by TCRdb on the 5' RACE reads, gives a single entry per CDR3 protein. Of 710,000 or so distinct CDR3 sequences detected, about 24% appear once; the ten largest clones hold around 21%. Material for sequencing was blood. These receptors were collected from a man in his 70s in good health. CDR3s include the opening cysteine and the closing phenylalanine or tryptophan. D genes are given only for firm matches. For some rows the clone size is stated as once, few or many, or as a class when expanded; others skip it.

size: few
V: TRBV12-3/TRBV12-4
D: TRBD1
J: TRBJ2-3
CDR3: CASNGQVLGGTDTQYF
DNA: TGTGCCAGCAATGGACAGGTTCTCGGTGGCACAGATACGCAGTATTTT

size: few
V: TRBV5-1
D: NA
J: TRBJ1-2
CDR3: CASSLDQAGGYTF
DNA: TGCGCCAGCAGCTTGGACCAAGCGGGTGGCTACACCTTC

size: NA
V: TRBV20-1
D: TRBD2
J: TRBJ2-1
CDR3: CSARLAGVSYNEQFF
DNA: TGCAGTGCTAGGCTGGCGGGGGTGTCCTACAATGAGCAGTTCTTC

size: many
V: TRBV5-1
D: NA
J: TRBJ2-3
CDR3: CASSSGTYTDTQYF
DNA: TGCGCCAGCAGCTCTGGGACCTACACAGATACGCAGTATTTT

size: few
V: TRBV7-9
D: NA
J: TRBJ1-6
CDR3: CASGLQQGSSPLHF
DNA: TGTGCCAGCGGCCTGCAACAGGGTTCTTCACCCCTCCACTTT

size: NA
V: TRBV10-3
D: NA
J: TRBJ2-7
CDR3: CAIRGVHEQYF
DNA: TGTGCCATCAGGGGGGTCCACGAGCAGTACTTC

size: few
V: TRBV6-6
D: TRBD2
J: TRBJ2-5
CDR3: CASTNGGAQETQYF
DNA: TGTGCCAGCACAAACGGGGGGGCCCAAGAGACCCAGTACTTC

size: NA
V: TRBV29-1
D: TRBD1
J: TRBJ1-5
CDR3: CSVGQGYSNQPQHF
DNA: TGCAGCGTTGGACAGGGATATAGCAATCAGCCCCAGCATTTT

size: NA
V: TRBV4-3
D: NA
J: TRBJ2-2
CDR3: CASSQDHGNPTGELFF
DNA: TGCGCCAGCAGCCAAGATCACGGAAACCCCACCGGGGAGCTGTTTTTT

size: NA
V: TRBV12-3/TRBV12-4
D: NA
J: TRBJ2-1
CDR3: CASSLASLSNEQFF
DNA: TGTGCCAGCAGTTTAGCATCCCTATCCAATGAGCAGTTCTTC

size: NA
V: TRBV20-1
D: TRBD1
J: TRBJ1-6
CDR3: CSARDLQGAGYSPLHF
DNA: TGCAGTGCTAGAGATCTTCAGGGGGCGGGATACTCACCCCTCCACTTT

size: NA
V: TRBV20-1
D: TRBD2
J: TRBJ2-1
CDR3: CSASIAGGSTEQFF
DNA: TGCAGTGCTAGCATTGCGGGGGGCAGTACTGAGCAGTTCTTC

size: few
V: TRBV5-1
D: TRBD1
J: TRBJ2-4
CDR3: CASSSRQGDVIQCF
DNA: TGCGCCAGCAGCTCTCGACAGGGGGATGTCATTCAGTGCTTC

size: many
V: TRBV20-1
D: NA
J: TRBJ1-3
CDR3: CSAYPLGEEGTIYF
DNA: TGCAGTGCTTACCCACTTGGGGAAGAGGGCACCATATATTTT

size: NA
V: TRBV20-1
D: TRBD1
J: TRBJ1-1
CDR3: CSASYRDRGWAEAFF
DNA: TGCAGTGCTAGTTACAGGGACAGGGGTTGGGCTGAAGCTTTCTTT

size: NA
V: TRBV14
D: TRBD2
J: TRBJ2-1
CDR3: CASTSGRAMNNEQFF
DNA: TGTGCCAGCACTAGCGGGAGGGCCATGAACAATGAGCAGTTCTTC

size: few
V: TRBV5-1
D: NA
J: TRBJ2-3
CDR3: CASSWSGGPSTDTQYF
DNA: TGCGCCAGCAGCTGGAGCGGAGGACCTAGCACAGATACGCAGTATTTT

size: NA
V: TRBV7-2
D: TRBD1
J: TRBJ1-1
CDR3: CASSPLTGGTTEAFF
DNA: TGTGCCAGCAGTCCACTTACAGGGGGCACGACTGAAGCTTTCTTT